Listed below are T cell receptor beta chains from one sample, sequenced in a study of blood T cell repertoires in COVID-19. Sequenced by immunoSEQ multiplex PCR; TCRdb stores in-frame clones only, minus some. Altogether a few hundred thousand clones are present, more than 75% being singletons, with the ten largest covering about 10%. Sequencing was done on a sample of PBMCs or T cells enriched from blood (not recorded which). Receptor source: a woman under 30 who had recovered from COVID-19. CDR3s include the opening cysteine and the closing phenylalanine or tryptophan. D genes are given only for firm matches. Clone size is shown for a subset of rows, as once, few, many or a class of expanded clone.

v_call: TRBV6-1
clone_size: -
j_call: TRBJ2-1
d_call: TRBD2
cdr3_nt: TGTGCCAGCAGTGAAATGGTGACTAGCGGGACGATTGAGCAGTTCTTC
cdr3_aa: CASSEMVTSGTIEQFF

v_call: TRBV27
clone_size: -
j_call: TRBJ1-1
d_call: TRBD1
cdr3_nt: TGTGCCAGCAGTCACAGGGGCTGGGTCACTGAAGCTTTCTTT
cdr3_aa: CASSHRGWVTEAFF

v_call: TRBV9
clone_size: -
j_call: TRBJ2-1
d_call: TRBD1
cdr3_nt: TGTGCCAGCAGCCCTCCGGGACAGGGGTCCTACAATGAGCAGTTCTTC
cdr3_aa: CASSPPGQGSYNEQFF

v_call: TRBV5-4
clone_size: few
j_call: TRBJ1-2
d_call: TRBD1
cdr3_nt: TGTGCCAGCAGCCATGACAGGGGTAACTATGGCTACACCTTC
cdr3_aa: CASSHDRGNYGYTF

v_call: TRBV19
clone_size: -
j_call: TRBJ1-2
d_call: TRBD1
cdr3_nt: TGTGCCAGTACAACAGGGGCTGGCTATGGCTACACCTTC
cdr3_aa: CASTTGAGYGYTF

v_call: TRBV6-5
clone_size: -
j_call: TRBJ2-2
d_call: -
cdr3_nt: TGTGCCAGCAGTTACTATACAGCCGGGGAGCTGTTTTTT
cdr3_aa: CASSYYTAGELFF

v_call: TRBV2
clone_size: -
j_call: TRBJ2-1
d_call: TRBD2
cdr3_nt: TGTGCCAGCAGAGACGGACTAGTTCATGAGCAGTTCTTC
cdr3_aa: CASRDGLVHEQFF

v_call: TRBV2
clone_size: -
j_call: TRBJ1-5
d_call: -
cdr3_nt: TGTGCCAGCAGGGCTAGACAGGTTAGCAATCAGCCCCAGCATTTT
cdr3_aa: CASRARQVSNQPQHF

v_call: TRBV10-3
clone_size: -
j_call: TRBJ2-2
d_call: TRBD2
cdr3_nt: TGTGCCATCAGTGAGTCGGGGGGGACCGGGGAGCTGTTTTTT
cdr3_aa: CAISESGGTGELFF

v_call: TRBV7-9
clone_size: -
j_call: TRBJ1-1
d_call: TRBD1
cdr3_nt: TGTGCCAGCAGCTTAGTGCAGGGGGCAGGAGCTGAAGCTTTCTTT
cdr3_aa: CASSLVQGAGAEAFF

v_call: TRBV28
clone_size: -
j_call: TRBJ2-1
d_call: -
cdr3_nt: TGTGCCAGCAGTTCCCGGACAGACCCAAATGAGCAGTTCTTC
cdr3_aa: CASSSRTDPNEQFF

v_call: TRBV9
clone_size: -
j_call: TRBJ2-5
d_call: TRBD2
cdr3_nt: TGTGCCAGCAGCGACGCCGGGACTAGCGGTACTTTGGGGACCCAGTACTTC
cdr3_aa: CASSDAGTSGTLGTQYF

v_call: TRBV7-2
clone_size: -
j_call: TRBJ1-2
d_call: TRBD1
cdr3_nt: TGTGCCAGCAGCTCCCGGACAGGCCAGGACTATGGCTACACCTTC
cdr3_aa: CASSSRTGQDYGYTF

v_call: TRBV25-1
clone_size: -
j_call: TRBJ1-6
d_call: -
cdr3_nt: TGTGCCAGCAGTGTAGGGGTCCGGGGGAATTCACCCCTCCACTTT
cdr3_aa: CASSVGVRGNSPLHF

v_call: TRBV30
clone_size: -
j_call: TRBJ1-2
d_call: -
cdr3_nt: TGTGCCACGACGGGGCAGGGAGGATGGTATGGCTACACCTTC
cdr3_aa: CATTGQGGWYGYTF

v_call: TRBV19
clone_size: once
j_call: TRBJ1-1
d_call: -
cdr3_nt: TGTGCCAGTAGTCGGAGGAACACTGAAGCTTTCTTT
cdr3_aa: CASSRRNTEAFF

v_call: TRBV28
clone_size: -
j_call: TRBJ1-2
d_call: -
cdr3_nt: TGTGCCAGCAGTGCCCGGACAGACAACTATGGCTACACCTTC
cdr3_aa: CASSARTDNYGYTF

v_call: TRBV10-2
clone_size: once
j_call: TRBJ1-1
d_call: -
cdr3_nt: TGCGCCAGCAGTGAGTCCGCAGGGACTCTTTCTGAAGCTTTCTTT
cdr3_aa: CASSESAGTLSEAFF

v_call: TRBV13
clone_size: -
j_call: TRBJ2-7
d_call: TRBD2
cdr3_nt: TGTGCCAGCAGCGAAGGAACTAGCGGCCCCTACGAGCAGTACTTC
cdr3_aa: CASSEGTSGPYEQYF

v_call: TRBV7-2
clone_size: -
j_call: TRBJ2-3
d_call: -
cdr3_nt: TGTGCCAGCAGCGAGGGTCGGCCCGGGGATACGCAGTATTTT
cdr3_aa: CASSEGRPGDTQYF

v_call: TRBV3-1/TRBV3-2
clone_size: -
j_call: TRBJ1-1
d_call: -
cdr3_nt: TGTGCCAGCAGCCAAGATTACCCCAGGGCCGCTTTCTTT
cdr3_aa: CASSQDYPRAAFF

v_call: TRBV9
clone_size: -
j_call: TRBJ2-1
d_call: TRBD2
cdr3_nt: TGTGCCAGCAGCGTTAGCGGGATCAATGAGCAGTTCTTC
cdr3_aa: CASSVSGINEQFF

v_call: TRBV5-1
clone_size: -
j_call: TRBJ2-7
d_call: -
cdr3_nt: TGCGCCAGCAGCCCGTCAGGGCAGTCTCTTTACGAGCAGTACTTC
cdr3_aa: CASSPSGQSLYEQYF

v_call: TRBV3-1/TRBV3-2
clone_size: -
j_call: TRBJ1-1
d_call: TRBD1
cdr3_nt: TGTGCCAGCAGCCTTACAATGACAGGGGCGAACACTGAAGCTTTCTTT
cdr3_aa: CASSLTMTGANTEAFF

v_call: TRBV4-1
clone_size: -
j_call: TRBJ2-7
d_call: -
cdr3_nt: TGCGCCAGCAGCCCATATATCAGGACAGTTTCCTACGAGCAGTACTTC
cdr3_aa: CASSPYIRTVSYEQYF

v_call: TRBV5-4
clone_size: -
j_call: TRBJ2-3
d_call: TRBD2
cdr3_nt: TGTGCCAGCAGCTTGGCGGGAGGAATCGCAGATACGCAGTATTTT
cdr3_aa: CASSLAGGIADTQYF

v_call: TRBV29-1
clone_size: -
j_call: TRBJ2-1
d_call: TRBD2
cdr3_nt: TGCAGCGTTGAAAGGGGGACTAGTACCAATGAGCAGTTCTTC
cdr3_aa: CSVERGTSTNEQFF

v_call: TRBV18
clone_size: -
j_call: TRBJ1-3
d_call: -
cdr3_nt: TGTGCCAGCTCACCGGAAAGCGGGGGTGCTGGAAACACCATATATTTT
cdr3_aa: CASSPESGGAGNTIYF

v_call: TRBV19
clone_size: few
j_call: TRBJ1-1
d_call: TRBD1
cdr3_nt: TGTGCCAGTAACCCTTTACAGGGGCTTGGAGCTTTCTTT
cdr3_aa: CASNPLQGLGAFF

v_call: TRBV19
clone_size: -
j_call: TRBJ2-1
d_call: TRBD2
cdr3_nt: TGTGCCAGTAGTACCCAAGCGGGACTACCCTACAATGAGCAGTTCTTC
cdr3_aa: CASSTQAGLPYNEQFF

v_call: TRBV5-6
clone_size: -
j_call: TRBJ2-7
d_call: TRBD1
cdr3_nt: TGTGCCAGCAGCACCTGGACAGGGGCCCCCTCCGAGCAGTACTTC
cdr3_aa: CASSTWTGAPSEQYF

v_call: TRBV5-1
clone_size: once
j_call: TRBJ2-7
d_call: TRBD1
cdr3_nt: TGCGCCAGCAGCACGGGACAGGGCGGAAACGAGCAGTACTTC
cdr3_aa: CASSTGQGGNEQYF

v_call: TRBV11-2
clone_size: -
j_call: TRBJ1-5
d_call: -
cdr3_nt: TGTGCCAGCAGCGTACGAGGGCAGCCCCAGCATTTT
cdr3_aa: CASSVRGQPQHF

v_call: TRBV28
clone_size: -
j_call: TRBJ1-1
d_call: TRBD1
cdr3_nt: TGTGCCAGCAGTTCAGGACAGGGGGCGAGCACTGAAGCTTTCTTT
cdr3_aa: CASSSGQGASTEAFF

v_call: TRBV7-9
clone_size: once
j_call: TRBJ1-1
d_call: TRBD1
cdr3_nt: TGTGCCAGCAGCTTAGTAGGAACAGGGGGCGCTTGGGTCACTGAAGCTTTCTTT
cdr3_aa: CASSLVGTGGAWVTEAFF

v_call: TRBV6-5
clone_size: -
j_call: TRBJ1-2
d_call: TRBD1
cdr3_nt: TGTGCCAGTCGACAGGGAAGGGTTTATGGCTACACCTTC
cdr3_aa: CASRQGRVYGYTF

v_call: TRBV7-9
clone_size: once
j_call: TRBJ1-3
d_call: TRBD1
cdr3_nt: TGTGCCAGCAGCCTCACAGGGGAGGAAAACACCATATATTTT
cdr3_aa: CASSLTGEENTIYF

v_call: TRBV27
clone_size: few
j_call: TRBJ1-2
d_call: TRBD1
cdr3_nt: TGTGCCAGCAGCCCAGGACAGGTGGAGAACTATGGCTACACCTTC
cdr3_aa: CASSPGQVENYGYTF

v_call: TRBV3-1/TRBV3-2
clone_size: -
j_call: TRBJ2-1
d_call: TRBD2
cdr3_nt: TGTGCCAGCACTCCGGGTAGCGGGAGGGACAATGAGCAGTTCTTC
cdr3_aa: CASTPGSGRDNEQFF

v_call: TRBV9
clone_size: -
j_call: TRBJ1-5
d_call: -
cdr3_nt: TGTGCCAGCAGCCGCGGGGCGGGCAATCAGCCCCAGCATTTT
cdr3_aa: CASSRGAGNQPQHF

v_call: TRBV10-1
clone_size: once
j_call: TRBJ2-2
d_call: -
cdr3_nt: TGCGCCAGCAGTGAAGCGAGATTCGCCGGGGAGCTGTTTTTT
cdr3_aa: CASSEARFAGELFF

v_call: TRBV14
clone_size: -
j_call: TRBJ2-7
d_call: TRBD1
cdr3_nt: TGTGCCAGCAGCCCCGGGACAGGCGGCGAGCAGTACTTC
cdr3_aa: CASSPGTGGEQYF

v_call: TRBV24-1
clone_size: -
j_call: TRBJ1-2
d_call: -
cdr3_nt: TGTGCCACCAGTCAGAAAACTAACTATGGCTACACCTTC
cdr3_aa: CATSQKTNYGYTF

v_call: TRBV29-1
clone_size: -
j_call: TRBJ1-2
d_call: -
cdr3_nt: TGCAGCGTTGAAACGGGAGAAGGCTACACCTTC
cdr3_aa: CSVETGEGYTF

v_call: TRBV7-9
clone_size: -
j_call: TRBJ1-1
d_call: -
cdr3_nt: TGTGCCAGCAGTCTACAGGGAGGGGACACTGAAGCTTTCTTT
cdr3_aa: CASSLQGGDTEAFF

v_call: TRBV19
clone_size: -
j_call: TRBJ1-4
d_call: -
cdr3_nt: TGTGCCAGTAGTACCATCGGCCTTGGGGGGGGACGTAACTTT
cdr3_aa: CASSTIGLGGGRNF

v_call: TRBV28
clone_size: -
j_call: TRBJ2-5
d_call: TRBD2
cdr3_nt: TGTGCCAGCAGTTTCCTGACTAGCGGGGGTGGAGAGACCCAGTACTTC
cdr3_aa: CASSFLTSGGGETQYF

v_call: TRBV5-5
clone_size: once
j_call: TRBJ2-1
d_call: -
cdr3_nt: TGTGCCAGCAGCCCAGGTTCGGAACATGAGCAGTTCTTC
cdr3_aa: CASSPGSEHEQFF

v_call: TRBV5-1
clone_size: -
j_call: TRBJ1-3
d_call: -
cdr3_nt: TGCGCCAGCAGCACCGGGGGAACTGGAAACACCATATATTTT
cdr3_aa: CASSTGGTGNTIYF

v_call: TRBV30
clone_size: -
j_call: TRBJ1-1
d_call: TRBD1
cdr3_nt: TGTGCCGGTGCAAGACAGGGAGGCACTGAAGCTTTCTTT
cdr3_aa: CAGARQGGTEAFF